This entry concerns a single T cell receptor (beta chain). The antigen remains undetermined. The data belong to a study of cytomegalovirus exposure and HLA in healthy donors. General observations from the study: Roughly uniform depth of sequencing across donors was assumed in presence/absence analyses. For most TCR sequences rarity was the rule, although some public TCRs occurred in many donors.

This PCR relied on a set of 60 Vbeta primers and 13 Jbeta primers. Profiling relied on immunoSEQ multiplex PCR, and the TCRdb table lists in-frame clones only, not all of them. The sample holds under 250,000 clones. This CDR3 region has 14 residues. V was clipped by 2 bases and J by 0 bases, with 7 bases between them. The germline gives CDR1 MNHEY, CDR2 SMNVEV (reference sequence). Nominally healthy donors provided the samples, though records likely missed some immune exposures. The chain has TRBV27 and TRBJ1-1, with a weak D call TRBD1 (5 bases). This TCR came from a girl aged 2 to 10 in good health and CMV-seropositive. The source material was PBMCs. The CDR3 sequence: CASSLRRVNTEAFF. CDR3 DNA: TGTGCCAGCAGTTTACGCAGGGTGAACACTGAAGCTTTCTTT.